This is a list of T cell receptor beta chains from one sample in a study of T cell changes during pregnancy in multiple sclerosis. TCRdb keeps only in-frame clones here, not all; method: immunoSEQ multiplex PCR. This table has tens of thousands of clones, 88% appearing once. The sequencing here drew on CD4+ T cells from peripheral blood mononuclear cells, taken in the second trimester of pregnancy. These receptors were taken from a female donor with multiple sclerosis, enrolled in a pregnancy study. CDR3s include the opening cysteine and the closing phenylalanine or tryptophan. Each record gives: J gene, D gene, clone size, V gene, CDR3 DNA, CDR3 protein. The D gene is left open where the match is weak. Clone size is shown for a subset of rows, as once, few, many or a class of expanded clone.

>TRBJ2-3|.|.|TRBV5-1
TGCGCCAGCAGCTTGGAAACTAGCACAGATACGCAGTATTTT
CASSLETSTDTQYF
>TRBJ2-5|TRBD1|.|TRBV5-1
TGCGCCAGCAGCTTCCGACAGGGAGAGGCAGAGACCCAGTACTTC
CASSFRQGEAETQYF
>TRBJ1-5|.|.|TRBV7-2
TGTGCCAGCAGCTATAGAGACCAAGCGAATCAGCCCCAGCATTTT
CASSYRDQANQPQHF
>TRBJ2-6|TRBD1|.|TRBV7-3
TGTGCCAGCAGCGTAACCGGGACAGCACTTTCTGGGGCCAACGTCCTGACTTTC
CASSVTGTALSGANVLTF
>TRBJ2-3|.|.|TRBV5-6
TGTGCCAGCAGCTTGGAGACTAGCACAGATACGCAGTATTTT
CASSLETSTDTQYF
>TRBJ2-1|TRBD2|.|TRBV29-1
TGCAGCGTGCAATCTGGGGTAGCGGGAGGTTCGTATGAGCAGTTCTTC
CSVQSGVAGGSYEQFF
>TRBJ2-7|.|.|TRBV5-1
TGCGCCAGCAGCTTGGACGGGACTCATTACTACGAGCAGTACTTC
CASSLDGTHYYEQYF
>TRBJ2-1|TRBD2|once|TRBV11-3
TGTGCCAGCAGCCGAAGCGGGAGCTCCTACAATGAGCAGTTCTTC
CASSRSGSSYNEQFF
>TRBJ2-2|.|.|TRBV29-1
TGCAGCGTGAATCCGGGACTCCCAACCGGGGAGCTGTTTTTT
CSVNPGLPTGELFF
>TRBJ2-1|TRBD2|.|TRBV19
TGTGCCAGTAGTCCTACGGTGGGGGGGAGGGGTGAGCAGTTCTTC
CASSPTVGGRGEQFF
>TRBJ2-7|TRBD1|.|TRBV6-1
TGTGCCAGCGATCCGGGGACAGGGGGCTACGAGCAGTACTTC
CASDPGTGGYEQYF
>TRBJ1-1|.|few|TRBV30
TGTGCCTGGAGTGTACTTCGGGTCCGGAATGCTTTCTTT
CAWSVLRVRNAFF
>TRBJ2-1|TRBD1|.|TRBV5-4
TGTGCCAGCAGCTTGGACGGGACAGGATATTACAATGAGCAGTTCTTC
CASSLDGTGYYNEQFF
>TRBJ2-7|TRBD1|.|TRBV5-1
TGCGCCAGCAGCCCGGGACAGGGGGCTATCGGATACGAGCAGTACTTC
CASSPGQGAIGYEQYF
>TRBJ1-1|TRBD1|.|TRBV29-1
TGCAGCGGCCGGACAGGGGCGAGTGAAGCTTTCTTT
CSGRTGASEAFF